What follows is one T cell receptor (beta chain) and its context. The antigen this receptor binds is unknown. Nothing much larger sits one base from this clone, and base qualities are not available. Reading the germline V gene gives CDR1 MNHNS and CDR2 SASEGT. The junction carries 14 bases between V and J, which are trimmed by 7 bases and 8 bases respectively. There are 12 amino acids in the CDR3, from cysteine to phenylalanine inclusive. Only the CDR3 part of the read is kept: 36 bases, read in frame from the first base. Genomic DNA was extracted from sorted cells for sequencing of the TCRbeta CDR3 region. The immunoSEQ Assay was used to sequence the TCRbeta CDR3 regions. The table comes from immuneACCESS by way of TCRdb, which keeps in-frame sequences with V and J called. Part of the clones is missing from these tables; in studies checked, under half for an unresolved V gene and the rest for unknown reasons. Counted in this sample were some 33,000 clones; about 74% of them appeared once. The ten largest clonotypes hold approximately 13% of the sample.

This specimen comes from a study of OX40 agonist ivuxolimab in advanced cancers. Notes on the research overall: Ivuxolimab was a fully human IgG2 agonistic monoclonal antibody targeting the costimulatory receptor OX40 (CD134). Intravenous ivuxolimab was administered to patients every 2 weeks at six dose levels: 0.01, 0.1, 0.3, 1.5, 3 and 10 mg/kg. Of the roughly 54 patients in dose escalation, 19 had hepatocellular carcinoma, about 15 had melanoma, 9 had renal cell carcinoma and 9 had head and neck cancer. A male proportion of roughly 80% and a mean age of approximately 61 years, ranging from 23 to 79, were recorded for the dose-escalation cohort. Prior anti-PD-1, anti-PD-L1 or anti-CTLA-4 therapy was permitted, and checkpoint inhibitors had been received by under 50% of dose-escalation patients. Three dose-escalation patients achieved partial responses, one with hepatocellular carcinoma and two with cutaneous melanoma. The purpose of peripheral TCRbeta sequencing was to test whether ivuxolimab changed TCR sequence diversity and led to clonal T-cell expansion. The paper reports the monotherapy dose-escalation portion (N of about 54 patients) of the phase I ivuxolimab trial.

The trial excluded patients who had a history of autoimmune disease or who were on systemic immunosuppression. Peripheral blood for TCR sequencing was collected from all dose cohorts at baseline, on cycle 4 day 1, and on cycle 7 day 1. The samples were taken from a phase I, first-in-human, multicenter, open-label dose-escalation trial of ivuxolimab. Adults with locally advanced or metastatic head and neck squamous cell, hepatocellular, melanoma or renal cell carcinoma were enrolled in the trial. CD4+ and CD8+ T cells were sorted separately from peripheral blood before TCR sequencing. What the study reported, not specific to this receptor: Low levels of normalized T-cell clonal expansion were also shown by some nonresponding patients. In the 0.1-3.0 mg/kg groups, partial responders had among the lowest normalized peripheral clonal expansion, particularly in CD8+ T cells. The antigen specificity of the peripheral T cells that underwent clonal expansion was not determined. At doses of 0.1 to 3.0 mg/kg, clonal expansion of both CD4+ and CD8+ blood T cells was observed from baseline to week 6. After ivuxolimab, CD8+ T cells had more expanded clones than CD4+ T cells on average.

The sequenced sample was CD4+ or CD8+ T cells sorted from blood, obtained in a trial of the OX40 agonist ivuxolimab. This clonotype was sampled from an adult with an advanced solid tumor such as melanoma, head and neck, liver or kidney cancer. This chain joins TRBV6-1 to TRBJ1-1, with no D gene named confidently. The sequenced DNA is TGTGCCAGCATCGAGAGGACGGACGAAGCTTTCTTT. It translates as CASIERTDEAFF.